This TCR beta chain emerged from a study of cytomegalovirus exposure and HLA in healthy donors. Study-level points and caveats: Earlier analysis looked at TCR beta V segments, and most were productive about 90% or about 30% of the time. Reported results showed that the classifier diagnosed cytomegalovirus status with high specificity and sensitivity. Beyond CMV serostatus, there was no information to go on about immune exposure. Cytomegalovirus-associated TCR beta chains were listed, numbering over 150.

PCR employed 60 Vbeta and 13 Jbeta primers. Data came from immunoSEQ multiplex PCR; TCRdb stores just in-frame clones and leaves some out. The table includes some 54,000 clones, about 84% detected once. On this clone: The antigen remains undetermined.

Germline V gene data show CDR1 as MNHNY and CDR2 as SVGAGI (reference sequence). Trimming took 7 bases from V and 4 from J; bases not matched to a gene: 10. The CDR3 covers 15 residues. The clonotype comes from a male donor in good health and CMV-seronegative. Material: PBMCs. The rearrangement links TRBV6-6 to TRBJ2-1; 7 nucleotides agree with TRBD1. In DNA, the CDR3 is TGTGCCAGCAACCTAGATCAGGGGGTGTACAATGAGCAGTTCTTC. Its translation: CASNLDQGVYNEQFF.